Listed here are 15 T cell receptor beta chains from one sample, sequenced in a study of regulatory T cells in long-lasting Graves disease (dated by TCRdb to the early 2020s). The method was multiplex PCR. For sequencing, an Illumina HiSeq 4000 was employed. iRepertoire HTBI primers and Arm-PCR amplification of CDR3 regions were used to construct TCR beta libraries. TCRdb ran its own pipeline on the public reads, namely fastp trimming at Q25 and MiXCR clone calling, and kept in-frame beta chains. Each CDR3 protein appears once, grouped with its most common genes and DNA. This sample has more than 450,000 distinct CDR3 sequences in its table, and roughly 16% of those were observed once. The top ten constitute roughly an eighth of the sample. This sample's time point label indicates: newly diagnosed GD, antithyroid drugs for less than 3 months. For both TCR sequencing and RNA sequencing, RNA was extracted from PBMCs using TRIzol.

The sample was also linked to a second study, of T cells in Graves' hyperthyroidism and ophthalmopathy.

The sample here was peripheral blood mononuclear cells (PBMCs), taken at new diagnosis, from a patient treated with antithyroid drugs. The receptors come from a man aged 35-49 years with Graves disease. Donor details come from another sample of the same person, matched by shared clones.

This clonotype was found a few times. V usage is TRBV7-2 and J usage is TRBJ1-2, with 7 nucleotides matching TRBD1. The CDR3 spans 14 residues. Unmatched junction bases numbered 6, after V lost 3 bases and J lost 5 bases. Germline V lookup: CDR1 SGHTA, CDR2 FQGNSA. Written as DNA, the CDR3 is TGTGCCAGCAGCTTGTGGGACAGCGAATATGGCTACACCTTC. It codes for CASSLWDSEYGYTF.

This clonotype was counted a few times. It is likely a read error, because the conserved phenylalanine at the end of the CDR3 is missing. J is TRBJ1-1 and V is TRBV30; 8 nucleotides align to TRBD1. V lost 5 bases, J lost 0 bases, and 2 bases stayed unmatched. The CDR3 is 13 amino acids. CDR1 is GTSNPN, CDR2 SVGIG, per germline (reference sequence). Here the CDR3 DNA reads TGTGCCTGGGACAGGGGTCTGAACACTGAAGCTTTCCTT. This encodes CAWDRGLNTEAFL.

The table lists this clonotype with many counts. The chain links TRBV5-1 to TRBJ1-1; D is undetermined. Germline V gene lookup returns CDR1 SGHRS and CDR2 YFSETQ. Trimming took 3 bases from V and 2 from J, leaving 8 bases between them. There are 13 residues in the CDR3. The CDR3 region has the DNA TGCGCCAGCAGCTGGACGGCAAACACTGAAGCTTTCTTT. As protein: CASSWTANTEAFF.

There are many counts of this clonotype. The chain links TRBV29-1 to TRBJ2-7, with D possibly matching TRBD2 (6 bases). Germline loops: CDR1 SQVTM, CDR2 ANQGSEA. Deletions cut 2 bases from V and 0 bases from J, with 11 bases between. The CDR3 has 14 residues. CDR3 DNA sequence: TGCAGCGTTGAAAAAGCGGGTAGCTCCTACGAGCAGTACTTC. This sequence encodes CSVEKAGSSYEQYF.

This clonotype was detected ten times or more. J is TRBJ2-5 and V is TRBV28; D is uncertain. Trimming took 6 bases from V and 3 from J, leaving 14 bases between them. The CDR3 runs 14 residues. CDR1 MDHEN and CDR2 SYDVKM come from the germline V gene. DNA of the CDR3: TGTGCCAGCAGCCTCGATCTGACCGAAGAGACCCAGTACTTC. As protein: CASSLDLTEETQYF. Drawing the rest from reference TRBV28 and TRBJ2-5, the complete variable domain is DVKVTQSSRYLVKRTGEKVFLECVQDMDHENMFWYRQDPGLGLRLIYFSYDVKMKEKGDIPEGYSVSREKKERFSLILESASTNQTSMYLCASSLDLTEETQYFGPGTRLLVL.

The chain is built from TRBV12-3 or TRBV12-4 and TRBJ1-3; 8 bases map to TRBD1. The V gene end was trimmed by 6 bases and the J gene end by 0 bases; junction bases not matched to a gene: 4. The CDR3 spans 15 residues. As DNA, the CDR3 is TGTGCCAGCAGCCGTACAGGGGGCTCTGGAAACACCATATATTTT. Protein sequence: CASSRTGGSGNTIYF.

In its sample, this clonotype was seen many times. This chain uses TRBV28 with TRBJ2-1; D is perhaps TRBD2 (6 bases). Germline V gives CDR1 MDHEN, CDR2 SYDVKM. There are 19 residues in the CDR3. The V and J ends lost 6 bases and 7 bases respectively, with 31 bases between them. CDR3 nucleotides: TGTGCCAGCAGCCTCAGGAGGGCTACCGGACTCAGCAGAACGAATGAGCAGTTCTTC. Amino acids: CASSLRRATGLSRTNEQFF. Drawing the rest from reference TRBV28 and TRBJ2-1, the complete variable domain is DVKVTQSSRYLVKRTGEKVFLECVQDMDHENMFWYRQDPGLGLRLIYFSYDVKMKEKGDIPEGYSVSREKKERFSLILESASTNQTSMYLCASSLRRATGLSRTNEQFFGPGTRLTVL.

This clonotype was detected ten times or more. The rearrangement joins TRBV29-1 to TRBJ2-5; D remains ambiguous. The germline CDR1 and CDR2 sequences are SQVTM and ANQGSEA. Trimming cost V 6 bases and J 1 base, with 12 bases left between them. This CDR3 comprises 13 residues. CDR3 in amino acids: CSVALGVQETQYF. For the CDR3, the DNA is TGCAGCGTGGCCCTTGGGGTCCAAGAGACCCAGTACTTC.

This clonotype has at least ten counts. This chain links TRBV7-2 with TRBJ2-7, with TRBD1 matching over 10 bases. The CDR3 consists of 15 residues. From germline, CDR1 is SGHTA and CDR2 FQGNSA. V gave up 5 bases and J gave up 5 bases; unmatched junction bases: 9. The CDR3: CASSRDRGLVNEQYF. The CDR3 DNA reads as TGTGCCAGCAGCCGCGACAGGGGGCTTGTTAACGAGCAGTACTTC.

This clonotype was observed many times. The chain joins TRBV5-5 to TRBJ1-4; 8 bases line up with TRBD1. With V trimmed by 6 bases and J by 7 bases, 17 bases remained unmatched. This CDR3 contains 17 residues. Germline lookup yields CDR1 SGHKS and CDR2 YYEKEE (reference sequence). The chain's CDR3 is CASMGPKGRQGAEKLFF. CDR3 DNA: TGTGCCAGCATGGGGCCTAAAGGGCGGCAGGGGGCTGAAAAACTGTTTTTT.

The rearrangement uses TRBV27 and TRBJ2-2; TRBD2 aligns across 12 bases. The CDR3 length is 16 residues. V lost 5 bases, J lost 4 bases, and 5 bases stayed unmatched. Germline V lookup: CDR1 MNHEY, CDR2 SMNVEV (reference sequence). The CDR3 reads CASSLAGGPRTGELFF. The DNA for the CDR3 is TGTGCCAGCAGTCTAGCGGGAGGGCCGCGCACCGGGGAGCTGTTTTTT.

This clonotype was detected many times. The J gene is TRBJ2-1, the V gene TRBV15; 7 bases fit TRBD1. V was pared by 5 bases and J by 7 bases, with 11 bases of the junction left unmatched. CDR1 is LNHNV, CDR2 YYDKDF, per germline (reference sequence). This CDR3 has 15 amino acids. CDR3 amino acids: CATSLIFTGDNEQFF. Written as DNA, the CDR3 is TGTGCCACCAGCTTGATATTCACAGGGGATAATGAGCAGTTCTTC.

The table lists this clonotype with many counts. The rearrangement links TRBV28 to TRBJ2-7; TRBD1 matches at 9 bases. The trim removed 2 bases at V and 2 bases at J, leaving 4 bases unmatched. Germline CDR1 reads MDHEN; CDR2 reads SYDVKM. The CDR3 is 15 residues long. CDR3 in amino acids: CASSLTGTGPYEQYF. CDR3 DNA: TGTGCCAGCAGTTTAACCGGGACAGGGCCCTACGAGCAGTACTTC.

This clonotype was seen a handful of times. The V gene is TRBV4-1, the J gene TRBJ2-3; 8 nucleotides align to TRBD2. J lost 1 base, V lost 0 bases, and 6 bases had no gene match. Germline loops: CDR1 MGHRA, CDR2 YSYEKL. CDR3 size: 17 residues. This CDR3 is CASSQEIAGGGTDTQYF. The CDR3 coding sequence is TGCGCCAGCAGCCAAGAAATCGCGGGAGGCGGCACAGATACGCAGTATTTT.

This clonotype was recorded a few times. The chain joins TRBV7-8 to TRBJ2-6, with a weak D call TRBD2 (5 bases). Trimming shortened V by 5 bases and J by 0 bases, and 14 bases separated the two germline ends. From germline, CDR1 is SGHVS and CDR2 FQNEAQ. There are 17 residues in the CDR3. Here the CDR3 reads CASSPGRVISGANVLTF. In DNA form, the CDR3 reads TGTGCCAGCAGCCCTGGGCGGGTGATCTCTGGGGCCAACGTCCTGACTTTC. The entire variable domain, with the rest obtained from reference TRBV7-8 and TRBJ2-6, is as follows: GAGVSQSPRYKVAKRGQDVALRCDPISGHVSLFWYQQALGQGPEFLTYFQNEAQLDKSGLPSDRFFAERPEGSVSTLKIQRTQQEDSAVYLCASSPGRVISGANVLTFGAGSRLTVL.